This T cell receptor beta chain is from a study of tissue T cells after allogeneic stem cell transplantation. Regarding the study as a whole: Tissue-detected TCR repertoire was only partly captured by blood and spleen T cells.

Adult allogeneic hematopoietic cell transplant recipients with steroid-refractory graft-versus-host disease were prospectively enrolled for research autopsy. Concerning this clone itself: Its antigen is currently unknown.

Repertoires were generated with immunoSEQ multiplex PCR, while TCRdb's copy carries only in-frame clones and drops some. Among fewer than 2,000 clones listed, more than 75% were seen once. V lost 1 base, J lost 2 bases, and 18 bases lay in between. The CDR3 is 17 residues long. From germline, CDR1 is LGHNA and CDR2 YNFKEQ. This receptor was taken from a male patient older than 55 with steroid-refractory graft-versus-host disease after an allogeneic stem cell transplant. Some T cells could come from the graft donor. The sample was stomach tissue, taken at autopsy. This chain connects TRBV4-2 to TRBJ2-7; D possibly uses TRBD1 or TRBD2 (5 bases each). CDR3 bases: TGTGCCAGCAGCCAAGGGCTACCGGGACGTATAGCCTACGAGCAGTACTTC. It specifies CASSQGLPGRIAYEQYF.